The source of this T cell receptor (beta chain) is a study of T cell responses to AZD1222 COVID-19 vaccine. Samples with a second dose at about 4 or about 12 weeks were pooled together. Measured with immunoSEQ multiplex PCR; TCRdb has only the in-frame clones, and not every one. Of about 160,000 clones listed, more than 80% are singletons. The CDR3 contains 16 residues. Germline assignment: CDR1 MGHRA and CDR2 YSYEKL. V shed 2 bases, J shed 1 base, and the junction held 3 bases outside the gene matches. Remarks on this clone: Antigen unknown.

Findings and limits, study-wide: It should be noted that donors were predominantly white British and more often female, and clonal diversity was possibly underestimated. Following two doses of AZD1222, Spike-specific TCR breadth and depth rose.

The input for sequencing was peripheral blood, taken 28 days after the second AZD1222 dose. This receptor was obtained from an adult who received the AZD1222 COVID-19 vaccine. This chain joins TRBV4-1 and TRBJ1-5, with TRBD1 matching 9 bases. The CDR3 here is CASSQWGTGSNQPQHF. The CDR3 DNA reads as TGCGCCAGCAGCCAATGGGGGACAGGGAGCAATCAGCCCCAGCATTTT.